The clone carrying this T cell receptor beta chain was observed once. Seattle's cohort entered during active infection and was followed longitudinally. Methods used by the authors: Reference gene primer amplification yielded estimated nucleated cell counts. Sequenced by immunoSEQ multiplex PCR; TCRdb stores in-frame clones only, minus some. That table is the source of V, J and clone size, and D and trimming were worked out from the DNA. The sample holds 200,000 to 250,000 clones; more than 85% are singletons and the top ten take around 0.85%. This specimen comes from a study of blood T cell repertoires in COVID-19. Across the whole study: Sites across the United States, Italy and Spain contributed samples from acute and convalescent COVID-19.

The TCR was taken from a man aged 55 to 70 with COVID-19, enrolled during active disease. What was sequenced was peripheral blood.

The CDR3 DNA reads TGCGCCAGCAGCTCGATGACAGGGGTAACCGGGGAGCTGTTTTTT. As protein: CASSSMTGVTGELFF. This sequence joins TRBV5-1 and TRBJ2-2, with 8 positions matching TRBD1. V trimming: 3 bases; J trimming: 5 bases; junction bases outside the gene matches: 6. Germline values: CDR1 SGHRS, CDR2 YFSETQ. CDR3 size: 15 residues.